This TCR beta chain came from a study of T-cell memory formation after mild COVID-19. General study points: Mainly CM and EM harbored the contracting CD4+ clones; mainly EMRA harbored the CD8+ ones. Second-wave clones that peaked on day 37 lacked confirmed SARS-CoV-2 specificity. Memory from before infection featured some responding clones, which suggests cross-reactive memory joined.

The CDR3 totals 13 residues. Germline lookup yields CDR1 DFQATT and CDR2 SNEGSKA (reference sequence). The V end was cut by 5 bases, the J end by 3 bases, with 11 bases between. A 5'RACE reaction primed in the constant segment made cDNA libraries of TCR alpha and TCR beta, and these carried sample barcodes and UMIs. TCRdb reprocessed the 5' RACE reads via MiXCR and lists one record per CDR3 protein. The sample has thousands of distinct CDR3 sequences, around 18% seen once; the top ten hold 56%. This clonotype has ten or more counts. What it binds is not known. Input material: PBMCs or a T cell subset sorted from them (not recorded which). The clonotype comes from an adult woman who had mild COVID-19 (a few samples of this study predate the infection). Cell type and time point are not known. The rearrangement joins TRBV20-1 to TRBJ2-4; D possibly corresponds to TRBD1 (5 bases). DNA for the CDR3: TGCAGTGCTGAGGACACGCTCAAAAACATTCAGTACTTC. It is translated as CSAEDTLKNIQYF.